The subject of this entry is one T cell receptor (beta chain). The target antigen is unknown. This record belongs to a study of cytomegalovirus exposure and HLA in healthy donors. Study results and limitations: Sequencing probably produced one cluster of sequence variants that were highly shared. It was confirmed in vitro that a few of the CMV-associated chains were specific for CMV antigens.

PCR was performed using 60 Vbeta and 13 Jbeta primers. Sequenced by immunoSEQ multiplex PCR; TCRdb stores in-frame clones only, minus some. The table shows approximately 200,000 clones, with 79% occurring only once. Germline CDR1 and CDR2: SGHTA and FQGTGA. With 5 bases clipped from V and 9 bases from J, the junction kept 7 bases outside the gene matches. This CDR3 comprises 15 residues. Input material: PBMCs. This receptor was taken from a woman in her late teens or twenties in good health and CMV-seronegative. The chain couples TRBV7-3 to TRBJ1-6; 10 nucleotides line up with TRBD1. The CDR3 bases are TGTGCCAGCAGCCCCGGGACAGGGGAGCGTTCACCCCTCCACTTT. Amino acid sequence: CASSPGTGERSPLHF.